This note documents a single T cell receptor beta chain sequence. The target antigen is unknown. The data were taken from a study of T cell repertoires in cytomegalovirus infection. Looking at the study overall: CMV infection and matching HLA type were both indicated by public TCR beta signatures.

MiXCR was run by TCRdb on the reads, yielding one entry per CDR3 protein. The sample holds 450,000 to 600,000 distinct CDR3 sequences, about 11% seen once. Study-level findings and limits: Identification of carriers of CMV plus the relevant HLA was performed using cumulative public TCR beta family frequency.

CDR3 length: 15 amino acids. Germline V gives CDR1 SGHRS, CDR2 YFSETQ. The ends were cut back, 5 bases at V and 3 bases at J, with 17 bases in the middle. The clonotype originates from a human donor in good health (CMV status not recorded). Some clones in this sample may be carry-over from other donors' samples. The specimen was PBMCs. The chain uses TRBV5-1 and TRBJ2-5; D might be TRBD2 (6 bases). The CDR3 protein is CASRWRGRREETQYF. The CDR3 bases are TGCGCCAGCAGGTGGCGGGGAAGAAGGGAAGAGACCCAGTACTTC.